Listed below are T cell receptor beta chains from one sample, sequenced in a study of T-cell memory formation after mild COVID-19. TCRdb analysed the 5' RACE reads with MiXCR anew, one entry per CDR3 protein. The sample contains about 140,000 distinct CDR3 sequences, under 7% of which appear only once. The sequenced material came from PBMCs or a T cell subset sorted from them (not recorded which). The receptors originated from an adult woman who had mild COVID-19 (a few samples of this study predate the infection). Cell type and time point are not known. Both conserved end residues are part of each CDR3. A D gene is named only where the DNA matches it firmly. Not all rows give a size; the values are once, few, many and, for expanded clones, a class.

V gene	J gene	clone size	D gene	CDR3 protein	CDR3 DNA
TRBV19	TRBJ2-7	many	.	CASSIPGRGTYEQYF	TGTGCCAGTAGTATTCCGGGACGGGGGACCTACGAGCAGTACTTC
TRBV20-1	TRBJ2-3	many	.	CSATKPAGSDTQYF	TGCAGTGCTACTAAGCCTGCAGGCTCAGATACGCAGTATTTT
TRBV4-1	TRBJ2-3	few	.	CASSRTDVAPDTQYF	TGCGCCAGCAGCCGCACGGACGTAGCGCCAGATACGCAGTATTTT
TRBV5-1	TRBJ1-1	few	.	CASSLDRVGEAFF	TGCGCCAGCAGCTTGGACAGGGTGGGGGAAGCTTTCTTT
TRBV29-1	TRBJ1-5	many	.	CSVTLGKLGHSNQPQHF	TGCAGCGTGACCTTAGGGAAACTCGGCCATAGCAATCAGCCCCAGCATTTT
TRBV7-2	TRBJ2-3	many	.	CASSSSPLTYGTQYF	TGTGCCAGCAGCTCTTCCCCACTTACTTACGGCACGCAGTATTTT
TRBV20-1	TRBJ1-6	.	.	CSASKSHNSPLHF	TGCAGTGCTAGCAAGTCACATAATTCACCCCTCCACTTT
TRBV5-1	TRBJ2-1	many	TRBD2	CASSPGGVYNEQFF	TGCGCCAGCAGCCCTGGGGGGGTTTACAATGAGCAGTTCTTC
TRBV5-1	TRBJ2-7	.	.	CASSLLDGAQGLAQYF	TGCGCCAGCAGCTTGTTGGACGGGGCACAGGGTCTGGCGCAGTACTTC
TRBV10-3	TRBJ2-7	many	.	CAISVSDEQYF	TGTGCCATCAGTGTGTCGGACGAGCAGTACTTC
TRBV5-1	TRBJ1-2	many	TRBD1	CASSPGQGSYGYTF	TGCGCCAGCAGCCCCGGACAGGGTAGCTATGGCTACACCTTC
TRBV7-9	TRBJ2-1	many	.	CASSSSGVGYNEQFF	TGTGCCAGCAGCTCTTCGGGAGTAGGGTACAATGAGCAGTTCTTC
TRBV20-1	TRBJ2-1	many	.	CSARSGPSSYNEQFF	TGCAGTGCTAGATCGGGGCCCAGCTCCTACAATGAGCAGTTCTTC
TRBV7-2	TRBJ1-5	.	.	CASSSLVSTNQPQHF	TGTGCCAGCAGCTCTCTAGTTAGTACCAATCAGCCCCAGCATTTT
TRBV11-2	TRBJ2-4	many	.	CASSLEVRQGRAKNIQYF	TGTGCCAGCAGCTTAGAAGTCAGGCAGGGACGAGCCAAAAACATTCAGTACTTC
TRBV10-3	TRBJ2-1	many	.	CAISAGVAAINEQFF	TGTGCCATCAGTGCTGGGGTAGCGGCTATCAATGAGCAGTTCTTC
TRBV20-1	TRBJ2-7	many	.	CSATDLGVSSYEQYF	TGCAGTGCTACCGACCTCGGGGTTAGCTCCTACGAGCAGTACTTC